The present T cell receptor beta chain was sequenced within a study of T cell clonotyping in hematopoietic cell transplantation. Findings of the study overall: Without cell sorting, CD4 versus CD8 contributions remain unresolved. At the given depth, recipient repertoires were over 95% de novo clonotypes. Recipient TCR diversity dropped after transplant; expanded clonotypes rose from day 30 to 180. Graft donor and pretransplant recipient Inverse Simpson Index values predicted broader posttransplant TCR diversity.

Germline CDR1 reads SEHNR; CDR2 reads FQNEAQ (reference sequence). The CDR3 covers 16 residues. Trimming cost V 2 bases and J 3 bases, with 17 bases left between them. With respect to this clone: Antigen specificity is unknown.

TCRdb keeps only in-frame clones here, not all; method: immunoSEQ multiplex PCR. The table records 8,400 or so clones, 66% of them present only once. This clonotype was obtained from a male patient between 60 and 69 years old who had an allogeneic stem cell transplant from an unrelated donor, so the T cells may come from the graft donor. Some clones in this sample may be carry-over from other donors' samples. The sequenced sample was peripheral blood mononuclear cells, obtained 100 days after allogeneic stem cell transplant. The chain uses TRBV7-9 and TRBJ2-7; D might be TRBD1 (6 bases). The CDR3 loop reads CASSLYPPTGRYEQYF. The CDR3 DNA sequence: TGTGCCAGCAGCTTATACCCCCCCACAGGGCGCTACGAGCAGTACTTC.